This section outlines one T cell receptor beta chain sequence together with its context. Sequencing of TCR beta drew on CD8+ and CD4+ T cells from blood. While serving as controls, healthy donors were matched for age and sex. Negative isolation was used for CD8+ and CD4+ T cells, and FACS enrichment was applied to TEMRA cells. The sample is drawn from a study of CD8 T cells in Susac syndrome. Reverse transcription of roughly 0.5 to 1 ug RNA used random hexamers. An immunoSEQ multiplex PCR amplified TCR beta CDR3 over 54 Vbeta and 13 Jbeta. TCRdb reprocessed the immunoSEQ multiplex PCR reads via MiXCR and lists one record per CDR3 protein. The data contain about 130,000 distinct CDR3 sequences, around 96% of them seen just once; the ten biggest clones take up over 0.07%. The specimen sequenced was CD4+ T cells from PBMCs. This receptor was identified in a human donor in good health.

CDR3 nucleotide sequence: TGTGCCAGCTCACCACGACGGGGACAGGGGAACACCGGGGAGCTGTTTTTT. It specifies CASSPRRGQGNTGELFF. This sequence joins TRBV18 and TRBJ2-2, with 9 nucleotides matching TRBD1. Germline CDR1 and CDR2: KGHSH and LQKENI. The CDR3 is made up of 17 amino acids. Losses at the gene ends were 1 base for V and 1 base for J; bases not matched to a gene: 4.